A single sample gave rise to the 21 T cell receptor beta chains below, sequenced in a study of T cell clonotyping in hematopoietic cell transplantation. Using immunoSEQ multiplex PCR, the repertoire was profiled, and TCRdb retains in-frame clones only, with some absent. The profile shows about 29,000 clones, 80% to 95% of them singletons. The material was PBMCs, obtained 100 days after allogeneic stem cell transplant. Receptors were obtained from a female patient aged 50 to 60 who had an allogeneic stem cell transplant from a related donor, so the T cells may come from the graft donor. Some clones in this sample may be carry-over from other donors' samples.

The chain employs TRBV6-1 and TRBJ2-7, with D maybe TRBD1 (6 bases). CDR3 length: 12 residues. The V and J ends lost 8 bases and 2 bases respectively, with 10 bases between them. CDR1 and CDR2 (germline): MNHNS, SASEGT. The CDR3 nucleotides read TGTGCCAGCCGGGACATGCCCTACGAGCAGTACTTC. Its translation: CASRDMPYEQYF.

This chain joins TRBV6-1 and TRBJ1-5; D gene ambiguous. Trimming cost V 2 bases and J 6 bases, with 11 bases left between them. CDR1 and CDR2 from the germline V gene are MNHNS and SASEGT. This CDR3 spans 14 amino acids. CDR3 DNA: TGTGCCAGCAGTGAATACGGGTCTGGTCAGCCCCAGCATTTT. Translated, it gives CASSEYGSGQPQHF.

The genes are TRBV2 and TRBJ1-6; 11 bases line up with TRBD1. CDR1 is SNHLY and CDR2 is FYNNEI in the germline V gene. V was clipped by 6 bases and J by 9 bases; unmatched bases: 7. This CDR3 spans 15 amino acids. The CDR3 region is CASSPRDRGASPLHF. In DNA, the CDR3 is TGTGCCAGCAGCCCTCGGGACAGGGGGGCTTCACCCCTCCACTTT. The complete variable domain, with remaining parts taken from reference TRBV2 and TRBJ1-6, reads EPEVTQTPSHQVTQMGQEVILRCVPISNHLYFYWYRQILGQKVEFLVSFYNNEISEKSEIFDDQFSVERPDGSNFTLKIRSTKLEDSAMYFCASSPRDRGASPLHFGNGTRLTVT.

CDR3 in amino acids: CASSPFAASASIEQYF. The CDR3 DNA sequence: TGTGCCAGCTCACCATTTGCAGCATCAGCTAGTATAGAGCAGTACTTC. The chain joins TRBV18 to TRBJ2-7; the D is unclear. V lost 2 bases and J 7 bases, leaving 21 bases between the germline ends. There are 16 residues in the CDR3. CDR1 is KGHSH, CDR2 LQKENI, per germline.

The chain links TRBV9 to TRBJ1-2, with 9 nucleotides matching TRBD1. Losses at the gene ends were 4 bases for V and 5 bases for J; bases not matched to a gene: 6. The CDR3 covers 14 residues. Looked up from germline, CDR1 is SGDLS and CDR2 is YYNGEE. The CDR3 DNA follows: TGTGCCAGCAGCCCGGGACAGGGTGGGTATGGCTACACCTTC. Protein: CASSPGQGGYGYTF.

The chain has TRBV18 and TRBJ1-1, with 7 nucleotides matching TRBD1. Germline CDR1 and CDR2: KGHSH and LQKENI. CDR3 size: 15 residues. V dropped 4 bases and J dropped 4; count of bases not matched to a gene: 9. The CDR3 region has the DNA TGTGCCAGCTCACGCATACAGGGGATGGCCACTGAAGCTTTCTTT. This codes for CASSRIQGMATEAFF.

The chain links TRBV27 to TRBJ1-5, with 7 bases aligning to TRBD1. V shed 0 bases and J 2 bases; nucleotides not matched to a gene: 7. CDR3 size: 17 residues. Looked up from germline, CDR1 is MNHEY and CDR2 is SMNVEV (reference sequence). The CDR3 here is CASSLSPKGQRNQPQHF. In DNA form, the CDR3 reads TGTGCCAGCAGTTTATCCCCCAAGGGACAGCGCAATCAGCCCCAGCATTTT.

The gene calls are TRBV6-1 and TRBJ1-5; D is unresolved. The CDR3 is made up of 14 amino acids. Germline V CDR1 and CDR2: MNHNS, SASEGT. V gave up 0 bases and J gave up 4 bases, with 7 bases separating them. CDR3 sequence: CASSEAARNQPQHF. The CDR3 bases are TGTGCCAGCAGTGAAGCGGCGAGAAATCAGCCCCAGCATTTT.

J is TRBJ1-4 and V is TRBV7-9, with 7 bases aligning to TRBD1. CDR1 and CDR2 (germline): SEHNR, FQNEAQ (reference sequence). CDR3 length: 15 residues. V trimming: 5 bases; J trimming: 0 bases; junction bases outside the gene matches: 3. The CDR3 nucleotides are TGTGCCAGCAGCGTTCAGGGGGCAACTAATGAAAAACTGTTTTTT. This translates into CASSVQGATNEKLFF.

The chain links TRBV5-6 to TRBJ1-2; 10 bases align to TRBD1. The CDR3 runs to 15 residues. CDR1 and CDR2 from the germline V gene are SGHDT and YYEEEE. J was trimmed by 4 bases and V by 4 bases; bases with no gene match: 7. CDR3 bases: TGTGCCAGCAGCCCGACAGGGGGCGCGGGCTATGGCTACACCTTC. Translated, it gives CASSPTGGAGYGYTF.

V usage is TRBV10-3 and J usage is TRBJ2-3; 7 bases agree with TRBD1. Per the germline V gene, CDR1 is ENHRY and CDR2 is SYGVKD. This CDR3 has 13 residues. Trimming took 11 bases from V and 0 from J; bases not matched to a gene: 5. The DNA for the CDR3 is TGTGCCTCCCGACAGGGAAGCACAGATACGCAGTATTTT. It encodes CASRQGSTDTQYF.

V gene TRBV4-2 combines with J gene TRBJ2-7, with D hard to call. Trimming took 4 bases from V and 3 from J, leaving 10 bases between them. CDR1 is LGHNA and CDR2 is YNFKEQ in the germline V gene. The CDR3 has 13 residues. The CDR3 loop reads CASSPSEGYEQYF. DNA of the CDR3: TGTGCCAGCAGCCCCTCGGAAGGCTACGAGCAGTACTTC.

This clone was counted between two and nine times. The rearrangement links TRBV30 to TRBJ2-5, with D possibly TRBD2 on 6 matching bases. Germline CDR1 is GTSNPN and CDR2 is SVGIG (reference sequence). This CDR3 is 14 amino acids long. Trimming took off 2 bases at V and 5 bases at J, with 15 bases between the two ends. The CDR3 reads CAWSLDGGWETQYF. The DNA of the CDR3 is TGTGCCTGGAGTCTAGACGGGGGATGGGAGACCCAGTACTTC.

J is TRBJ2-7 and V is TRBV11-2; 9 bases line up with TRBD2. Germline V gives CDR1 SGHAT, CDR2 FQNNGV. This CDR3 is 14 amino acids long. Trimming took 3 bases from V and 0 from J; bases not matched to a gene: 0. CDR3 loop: CASSFSGGSYEQYF. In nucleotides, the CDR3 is TGTGCCAGCAGCTTTAGCGGGGGCTCCTACGAGCAGTACTTC.

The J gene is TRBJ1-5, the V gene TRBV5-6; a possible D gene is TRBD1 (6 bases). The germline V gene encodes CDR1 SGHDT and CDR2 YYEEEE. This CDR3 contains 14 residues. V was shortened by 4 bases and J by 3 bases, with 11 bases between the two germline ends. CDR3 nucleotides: TGTGCCAGCAGCCCTGGACAGAACAATCAGCCCCAGCATTTT. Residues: CASSPGQNNQPQHF.

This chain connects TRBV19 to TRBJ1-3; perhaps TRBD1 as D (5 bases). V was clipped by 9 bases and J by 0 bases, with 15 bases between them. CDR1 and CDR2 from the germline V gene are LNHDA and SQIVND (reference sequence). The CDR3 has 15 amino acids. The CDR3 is CASPRDGYSGNTIYF. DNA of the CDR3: TGTGCCAGCCCTCGGGACGGATACTCTGGAAACACCATATATTTT.

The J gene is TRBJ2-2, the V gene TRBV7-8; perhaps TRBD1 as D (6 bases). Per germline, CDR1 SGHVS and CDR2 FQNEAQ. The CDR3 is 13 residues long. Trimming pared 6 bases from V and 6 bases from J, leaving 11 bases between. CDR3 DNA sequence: TGTGCCAGCAGGCCCACAGGGCCCGGGGAGCTGTTTTTT. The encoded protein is CASRPTGPGELFF.

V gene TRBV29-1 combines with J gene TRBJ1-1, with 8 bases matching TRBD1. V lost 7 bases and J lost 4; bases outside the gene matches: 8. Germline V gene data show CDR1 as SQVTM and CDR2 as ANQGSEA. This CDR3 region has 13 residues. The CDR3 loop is CSGGTGVGTEAFF. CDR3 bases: TGCAGCGGTGGGACAGGAGTCGGCACTGAAGCTTTCTTT.

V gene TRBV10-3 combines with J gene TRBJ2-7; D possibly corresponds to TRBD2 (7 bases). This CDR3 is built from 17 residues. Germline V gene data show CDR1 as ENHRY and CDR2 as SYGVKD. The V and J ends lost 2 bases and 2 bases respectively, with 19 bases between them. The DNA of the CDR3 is TGTGCCATCAGTGAGCCAACGGTAGTGGGGGGGCCCTACGAGCAGTACTTC. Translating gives CAISEPTVVGGPYEQYF.

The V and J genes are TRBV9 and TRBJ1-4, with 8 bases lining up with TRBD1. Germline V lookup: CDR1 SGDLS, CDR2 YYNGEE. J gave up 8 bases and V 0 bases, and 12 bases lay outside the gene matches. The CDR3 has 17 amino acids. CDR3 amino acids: CASSVGKYGRQGEKLFF. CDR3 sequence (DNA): TGTGCCAGCAGCGTAGGGAAATATGGGAGACAGGGGGAAAAACTGTTTTTT.

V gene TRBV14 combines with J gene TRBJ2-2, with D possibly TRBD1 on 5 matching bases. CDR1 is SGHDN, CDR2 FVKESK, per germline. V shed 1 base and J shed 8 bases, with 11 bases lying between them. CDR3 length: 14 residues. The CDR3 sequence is CASSQVQGFGELFF. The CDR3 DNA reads TGTGCCAGCAGCCAAGTGCAGGGATTTGGGGAGCTGTTTTTT.